The rows below give T cell receptor beta chains drawn from one sample of a study of blood T cell repertoires in COVID-19. Sequencing was performed with immunoSEQ multiplex PCR; in TCRdb, only in-frame clones are kept and a portion is missing. The sample lists around 65,000 clones; roughly 77% were seen once. The specimen sequenced was peripheral blood. Receptors originate from a human donor in a cohort sampled during active COVID-19. The CDR3 runs from the conserved cysteine through the conserved F or W. A D gene is named only where the DNA matches it firmly. Part of the rows lack a size; the others show once, few, many or a class for expanded clones.

clone size | D gene | J gene | V gene | CDR3 DNA | CDR3 protein
- | - | TRBJ2-2 | TRBV6-2/TRBV6-3 | TGTGCCAGCAGTTTCCAGGGCAGGAGCACCGGGGAGCTGTTTTTT | CASSFQGRSTGELFF
- | - | TRBJ2-3 | TRBV19 | TGTGCCAGTAGTATAGATCATCGGGATACGCAGTATTTT | CASSIDHRDTQYF
- | - | TRBJ1-2 | TRBV7-2 | TGTGCCAGCAGCCCCACAGGGTCTAACTATGGCTACACCTTC | CASSPTGSNYGYTF
once | - | TRBJ1-2 | TRBV30 | TGTGCCTGGAGTGTAGAGAGGGCGCAAGGCTACACCTTC | CAWSVERAQGYTF
- | - | TRBJ2-1 | TRBV23-1 | TGCGCCAGCAGTCAATCCCTCGCAGTGTACAATGAGCAGTTCTTC | CASSQSLAVYNEQFF
many | TRBD2 | TRBJ2-2 | TRBV6-6 | TGTGCCAGCAGTTCGCCCAGCGGGAGGGTCACCGGGGAGCTGTTTTTT | CASSSPSGRVTGELFF
- | TRBD2 | TRBJ2-2 | TRBV9 | TGTGCCAGCAGCGTAGGGGCTAGCGGGACTACCGGGGAGCTGTTTTTT | CASSVGASGTTGELFF
once | - | TRBJ2-7 | TRBV4-1 | TGCGCCAGCAGCCAACAAGTAGCGGAGTCCTACGAGCAGTACTTC | CASSQQVAESYEQYF
- | TRBD2 | TRBJ2-7 | TRBV19 | TGTGCCAGCTCCGTTGCGGGAGGAGAGTACGAGCAGTACTTC | CASSVAGGEYEQYF
- | TRBD1 | TRBJ1-1 | TRBV3-1/TRBV3-2 | TGTGCCAGCAGCCAAGTTGAGGGACAGAATATTATAGAGGCTTTCTTT | CASSQVEGQNIIEAFF
once | TRBD1 | TRBJ1-1 | TRBV28 | TGTGCCAGCGTCACAGGGGGGGAGGCCAGAGCTTTCTTT | CASVTGGEARAFF
- | - | TRBJ1-2 | TRBV7-8 | TGTGCCAGCACTACTCAGGGCAACTATGGCTACACCTTC | CASTTQGNYGYTF
- | TRBD2 | TRBJ2-1 | TRBV7-3 | TGTGCCAGCAGCCTTAAACCGGGAGGGTTCAATGAGCAGTTCTTC | CASSLKPGGFNEQFF
- | TRBD1 | TRBJ2-7 | TRBV4-1 | TGCGCCAGCAGCGCAAGCCCTCATGGGGACAGGGGCCGCGAGCAGTACTTC | CASSASPHGDRGREQYF
- | - | TRBJ1-2 | TRBV3-1/TRBV3-2 | TGTGCCAGCAGCCAAGAGAAGGGAGAGGACTATGGCTACACCTTC | CASSQEKGEDYGYTF
- | - | TRBJ1-5 | TRBV28 | TGTGCCAGCAGTCTAAGGGGAGGCAGACAGCCCCAGCATTTT | CASSLRGGRQPQHF
- | TRBD1 | TRBJ2-5 | TRBV2 | TGTGCCAGCAAATCCAGGGGGACAGAAGAGACCCAGTACTTC | CASKSRGTEETQYF
- | - | TRBJ1-2 | TRBV7-9 | TGTGCCAGCAGCTTAACTCAGGGAGGGGAAGGCTACACCTTC | CASSLTQGGEGYTF
- | - | TRBJ1-5 | TRBV2 | TGTGCCAGCAATCGCCAGGCGGGGAATCAGCCCCAGCATTTT | CASNRQAGNQPQHF
- | TRBD1 | TRBJ2-7 | TRBV5-4 | TGTGCCAGCAGCTACGGGACAGGGGAGAGTAAGGAGCAGTACTTC | CASSYGTGESKEQYF
- | - | TRBJ1-1 | TRBV19 | TGTGCCAGTAGTATTGGACTCATGAACACTGAAGCTTTCTTT | CASSIGLMNTEAFF
few | - | TRBJ1-5 | TRBV19 | TGTGCCAGTAGTATATTATGGCAGGGGCCGCTGGATCAGCCCCAGCATTTT | CASSILWQGPLDQPQHF
- | TRBD2 | TRBJ2-1 | TRBV28 | TGTGCCAGCAGTTTCGCGGGAGACTACAATGAGCAGTTCTTC | CASSFAGDYNEQFF
- | TRBD1 | TRBJ2-7 | TRBV11-2 | TGTGCCAGCAGAGGACAGGGGGAGGAGGCCTACGAGCAGTACTTC | CASRGQGEEAYEQYF
- | TRBD2 | TRBJ2-1 | TRBV27 | TGTGCCAGCAGTCGGGCCGGGACTAGCCAGTTCTTC | CASSRAGTSQFF
once | - | TRBJ2-7 | TRBV18 | TGTGCCAGCTCACTTAGGGGGTTCCCCTACGAGCAGTACTTC | CASSLRGFPYEQYF
- | - | TRBJ1-1 | TRBV6-5 | TGTGCCAGCAGTAGGGGCCTGAACACTGAAGCTTTCTTT | CASSRGLNTEAFF
- | - | TRBJ1-5 | TRBV2 | TGTGCCAGCAAGGGAAACAGGGCGGGAGATCAGCCCCAGCATTTT | CASKGNRAGDQPQHF
- | - | TRBJ2-5 | TRBV29-1 | TGCAGCGTTGAGCGTGGGCGAGAGACCCAGTACTTC | CSVERGRETQYF
- | - | TRBJ2-7 | TRBV28 | TGTGCCAGCAGCCCCGGACAGCTCGGCGGGCCATCGGACGAGCAGTACTTC | CASSPGQLGGPSDEQYF
- | TRBD1 | TRBJ1-2 | TRBV7-9 | TGTGCCAGCAGCGGGACAGGCCTCATCTATGGCTACACCTTC | CASSGTGLIYGYTF
- | TRBD1 | TRBJ1-5 | TRBV24-1 | TGTGCCACCAGTGGGGCGACAGGGAGAGAGTTTCGTCAGCCCCAGCATTTT | CATSGATGREFRQPQHF
- | TRBD2 | TRBJ2-7 | TRBV4-1 | TGCGCCAGCAGCCAAGAGGAAGGACTAGCAGAGAAGCAGGCCGAGCAGTACTTC | CASSQEEGLAEKQAEQYF
few | - | TRBJ1-2 | TRBV7-2 | TGTGCCAGCAGCCCGGAGGGGAACTATGGCTACACCTTC | CASSPEGNYGYTF
- | - | TRBJ1-2 | TRBV23-1 | TGCGCCAGCAGTCAATCCCGTCAGAACTATGGCTACACCTTC | CASSQSRQNYGYTF
- | - | TRBJ2-5 | TRBV11-2 | TGTGCCAGCAGCTCACCTGCGGGGCGCATCGACCAGTACTTC | CASSSPAGRIDQYF
- | - | TRBJ1-3 | TRBV28 | TGTGCCAGCCACCGGAGGGGCTCCTCTGGAAACACCATATATTTT | CASHRRGSSGNTIYF
- | TRBD1 | TRBJ1-5 | TRBV19 | TGTGCCAGTAGGGGGACAGGATCTAGCAATCAGCCCCAGCATTTT | CASRGTGSSNQPQHF
- | - | TRBJ1-2 | TRBV18 | TGTGCCAGCTCGACGAACCGGGACTATGGCTACACCTTC | CASSTNRDYGYTF
- | - | TRBJ2-7 | TRBV28 | TGTGCCAGCAGCCCCCTCGGACTATACGAGCAGTACTTC | CASSPLGLYEQYF
- | TRBD2 | TRBJ2-7 | TRBV12-3/TRBV12-4 | TGTGCCAGCAGTTTTTGGGGGGGAGACGAGCAGTACTTC | CASSFWGGDEQYF
once | TRBD2 | TRBJ2-1 | TRBV24-1 | TGTGCCACCAGTGATACCGGACTAGCCTACGAGCAGTTCTTC | CATSDTGLAYEQFF
- | - | TRBJ1-2 | TRBV14 | TGTGCCAGCAGCCACCCCCTCATCCCAGGTTTACCTAACTATGGCTACACCTTC | CASSHPLIPGLPNYGYTF
- | - | TRBJ1-2 | TRBV6-5 | TGTGCTATCTGTCCACTCTGGGCCGGTGGCTACACCTTC | CAICPLWAGGYTF
- | TRBD1 | TRBJ1-6 | TRBV5-1 | TGCGCCAGCAGCGGATACGGACAGGGGGCCTATTCACCCCTCCACTTT | CASSGYGQGAYSPLHF
- | TRBD2 | TRBJ2-1 | TRBV5-1 | TGCGCCAGCAGGGGAGCGGGATCGTACAATGAGCAGTTCTTC | CASRGAGSYNEQFF
once | - | TRBJ2-7 | TRBV9 | TGTGCCAGCAGCGTAGGGCCGGGGGTAGCCTCCGAGCAGTACTTC | CASSVGPGVASEQYF
- | - | TRBJ1-5 | TRBV28 | TGTGCCAGCAGTGGAGTTCTGGAATCGACGGAGCCCCAGCATTTT | CASSGVLESTEPQHF
- | - | TRBJ2-1 | TRBV2 | TGTGCCAGCAAGGAGTATGGTAGCACTGACGAGCAGTTCTTC | CASKEYGSTDEQFF